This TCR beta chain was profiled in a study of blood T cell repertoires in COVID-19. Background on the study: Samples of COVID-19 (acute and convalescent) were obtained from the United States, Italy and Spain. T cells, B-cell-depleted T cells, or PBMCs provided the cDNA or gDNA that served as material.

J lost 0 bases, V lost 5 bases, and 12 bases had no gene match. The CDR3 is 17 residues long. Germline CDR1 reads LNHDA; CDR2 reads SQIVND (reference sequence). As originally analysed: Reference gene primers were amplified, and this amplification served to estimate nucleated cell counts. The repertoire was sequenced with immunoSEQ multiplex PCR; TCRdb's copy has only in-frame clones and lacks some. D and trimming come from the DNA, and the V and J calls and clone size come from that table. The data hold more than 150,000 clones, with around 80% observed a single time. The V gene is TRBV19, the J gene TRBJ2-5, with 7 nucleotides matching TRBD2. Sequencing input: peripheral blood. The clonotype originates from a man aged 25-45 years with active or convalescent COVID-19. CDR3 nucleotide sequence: TGTGCCAGTAGTGGGACTACTGACCCCTTGTACCAAGAGACCCAGTACTTC. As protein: CASSGTTDPLYQETQYF.